This is a list of T cell receptor beta chains from one sample in a study of CD8 T cells in ankylosing spondylitis. TCRdb re-analysed the 5' RACE reads in MiXCR, keeping a single row per CDR3 protein. The sample holds under 250,000 distinct CDR3 sequences, about 7.3% seen once. Sequencing was performed on blood, either unsorted or a sorted T cell fraction (not recorded which). These receptors were collected from a male donor with ankylosing spondylitis. Both conserved end residues are part of each CDR3. A D gene is named only where the DNA matches it firmly. Clone size appears in some rows only: once, few, many, or a class for an expanded clone.

D gene,clone size,CDR3 length,V gene,J gene,CDR3 protein,CDR3 DNA
.,many,13,TRBV7-9,TRBJ1-1,CASSLPVWTEAFF,TGTGCCAGCAGCTTACCGGTGTGGACTGAAGCTTTCTTT
.,many,14,TRBV9,TRBJ1-1,CASSVGELNTEAFF,TGTGCCAGCAGCGTGGGGGAGCTGAACACTGAAGCTTTCTTT
TRBD2,few,13,TRBV5-5,TRBJ2-5,CASSLGLAGTQYF,TGTGCCAGCAGCCTCGGACTAGCTGGGACCCAGTACTTC
.,many,15,TRBV12-5,TRBJ2-3,CASGFGAGSTDTQYF,TGTGCTAGTGGTTTTGGGGCAGGGAGCACAGATACGCAGTATTTT
TRBD2,many,13,TRBV7-9,TRBJ2-7,CASSIAGVDEQYF,TGTGCCAGCAGTATAGCGGGGGTCGACGAGCAGTACTTC
TRBD1,many,15,TRBV4-3,TRBJ1-6,CASSQDGTAPSPLHF,TGCGCCAGCAGCCAAGATGGGACAGCTCCCTCACCCCTCCACTTT
.,.,13,TRBV25-1,TRBJ1-2,CASRIGGESGYTF,TGTGCCAGCAGGATTGGAGGGGAGAGTGGCTACACCTTC
TRBD1,many,14,TRBV6-5,TRBJ1-1,CASSYRQGNTEAFF,TGTGCCAGCAGTTACCGACAGGGGAACACTGAAGCTTTCTTT
TRBD2,many,16,TRBV28,TRBJ2-1,CASSLFSGRADNEQFF,TGTGCCAGCAGTTTATTCAGCGGGAGGGCGGACAATGAGCAGTTCTTC
.,many,14,TRBV12-3/TRBV12-4,TRBJ2-7,CASSPGTFYYEQYF,TGTGCCAGCAGTCCCGGGACTTTTTATTACGAGCAGTACTTC
.,many,15,TRBV4-3,TRBJ2-1,CASSLRGRTKDEQFF,TGCGCCAGCAGCCTCCGTGGGAGAACTAAGGATGAGCAGTTCTTC
.,many,12,TRBV27,TRBJ1-5,CASGHYNQPQHF,TGTGCCAGCGGCCATTACAATCAGCCCCAGCATTTT
TRBD2,few,13,TRBV6-6,TRBJ2-3,CASSPPQRGTQYF,TGTGCCAGCAGCCCACCACAGCGGGGGACGCAGTATTTT
TRBD2,many,17,TRBV7-6,TRBJ2-1,CASSLINVFAGADEQFF,TGTGCCAGCAGCTTAATAAATGTGTTTGCGGGAGCGGATGAGCAGTTCTTC
.,.,15,TRBV19,TRBJ1-1,CASTLFAHSNTEAFF,TGTGCCAGTACCCTATTTGCCCACTCGAACACTGAAGCTTTCTTT
.,many,12,TRBV27,TRBJ1-4,CASSPSPGKLFF,TGTGCCAGCAGTCCCTCCCCGGGGAAACTGTTTTTT
.,many,15,TRBV29-1,TRBJ2-5,CSVEGLAEHQETQYF,TGCAGCGTTGAAGGTTTGGCAGAACACCAAGAGACCCAGTACTTC
.,.,15,TRBV19,TRBJ1-1,CASGQLQGLGTEAFF,TGTGCCAGTGGGCAACTACAGGGTTTGGGCACTGAAGCTTTCTTT
.,many,12,TRBV9,TRBJ2-1,CASSVDYNEQFF,TGTGCCAGCAGCGTAGACTACAATGAGCAGTTCTTC
.,many,16,TRBV7-2,TRBJ2-1,CASSQPGMPGFNEQFF,TGTGCCAGCAGCCAACCTGGGATGCCAGGTTTCAATGAGCAGTTCTTC
.,.,15,TRBV7-8,TRBJ2-1,CASSQTLSYYNEQFF,TGTGCCAGCAGCCAGACACTTTCCTACTACAATGAGCAGTTCTTC
TRBD2,many,15,TRBV28,TRBJ2-7,CASSFASGDSYEQYF,TGTGCCAGCAGTTTCGCTAGCGGGGACTCCTACGAGCAGTACTTC
.,many,15,TRBV6-1,TRBJ2-2,CASSQRPEGDRELFF,TGTGCCAGCAGTCAACGACCAGAGGGGGACCGGGAGCTGTTTTTT
TRBD2,many,16,TRBV27,TRBJ2-7,CASSFRPGTTNYEQYF,TGTGCCAGCAGTTTTCGTCCCGGGACTACCAACTACGAGCAGTACTTC
.,.,20,TRBV4-2,TRBJ1-5,CASSQDFTEIWTRGNQPQHF,TGTGCCAGCAGCCAAGACTTTACGGAAATTTGGACACGTGGGAATCAGCCCCAGCATTTT
TRBD1,few,16,TRBV24-1,TRBJ1-5,CATSDRRDREDQPQHF,TGTGCCACCAGTGATCGTCGGGACAGAGAAGATCAGCCCCAGCATTTT
.,.,11,TRBV15,TRBJ1-2,CATKSLWGYTF,TGTGCCACCAAGAGCTTGTGGGGCTACACCTTC
TRBD1,.,15,TRBV11-2,TRBJ2-7,CASSFGTGEVHEQYF,TGTGCCAGCAGCTTCGGGACAGGGGAGGTCCACGAGCAGTACTTC
.,many,14,TRBV28,TRBJ1-4,CASSLRGENEKLFF,TGTGCCAGCAGTTTAAGGGGGGAAAATGAAAAACTGTTTTTT
.,.,14,TRBV5-1,TRBJ2-7,CASSGGGAAYEQYF,TGCGCCAGCAGCGGAGGGGGCGCGGCCTACGAGCAGTACTTC
.,many,13,TRBV12-3/TRBV12-4,TRBJ2-5,CASSLSPGGTQYF,TGTGCCAGCAGTTTGTCCCCCGGAGGGACCCAGTACTTC
.,many,10,TRBV28,TRBJ2-1,CASSSYEQFF,TGTGCCAGCAGTTCGTATGAGCAGTTCTTC
TRBD2,many,15,TRBV12-3/TRBV12-4,TRBJ2-7,CASSFGSGGPYEQYF,TGTGCCAGCAGTTTTGGAAGCGGGGGGCCCTACGAGCAGTACTTC
.,.,13,TRBV9,TRBJ2-7,CASSVSGFHEQYF,TGTGCCAGCAGCGTCTCAGGTTTCCACGAGCAGTACTTC
.,many,16,TRBV4-2,TRBJ1-1,CASSQGQEGMNTEAFF,TGTGCCAGCAGCCAAGGGCAGGAAGGGATGAACACTGAAGCTTTCTTT
.,many,17,TRBV7-9,TRBJ2-3,CASSLRPGEGSTDTQYF,TGTGCCAGCAGCTTAAGGCCAGGCGAAGGGAGCACAGATACGCAGTATTTT
TRBD1,many,10,TRBV20-1,TRBJ2-7,CSATGDRVDF,TGCAGTGCTACCGGGGACAGGGTCGACTTC
.,many,18,TRBV20-1,TRBJ1-2,CSARDLKGYGGANYGYTF,TGCAGTGCTAGAGATTTGAAGGGATACGGTGGAGCTAACTATGGCTACACCTTC
.,.,22,TRBV11-2,TRBJ2-6,CASSLDPPRGRPPSSGANVLTF,TGTGCCAGCAGCTTAGATCCTCCTAGGGGTCGGCCTCCCTCATCTGGGGCCAACGTCCTGACTTTC
.,many,15,TRBV7-2,TRBJ1-1,CASSSTPLTNTEAFF,TGTGCCAGCAGCTCCACCCCACTGACGAACACTGAAGCTTTCTTT
.,many,11,TRBV7-8,TRBJ2-5,CASSSGGTQYF,TGTGCCAGCAGCTCCGGGGGGACCCAGTACTTC
TRBD1,many,13,TRBV12-3/TRBV12-4,TRBJ2-7,CASSYRGKGEQYF,TGTGCCAGCAGTTACAGGGGGAAGGGCGAGCAGTACTTC
.,many,15,TRBV7-2,TRBJ2-5,CASSFIPGTQETQYF,TGTGCCAGCAGCTTTATCCCGGGAACGCAAGAGACCCAGTACTTC
.,.,10,TRBV29-1,TRBJ2-1,CSVDNRYQFF,TGCAGCGTAGATAACCGTTACCAGTTCTTC
TRBD2,.,15,TRBV28,TRBJ2-7,CASSSTRGGQDEQYF,TGTGCCAGCAGTAGCACCCGGGGGGGGCAAGACGAGCAGTACTTC
.,.,14,TRBV6-1,TRBJ1-1,CASSDLVRNTEAFF,TGTGCCAGCAGTGACTTGGTGAGGAACACTGAAGCTTTCTTT
.,.,15,TRBV5-4,TRBJ1-2,CASSPSLQGYYGYTF,TGTGCCAGCAGCCCCTCTCTTCAGGGCTATTATGGCTACACCTTC
TRBD2,few,15,TRBV27,TRBJ2-1,CASSLYASGDNEQFF,TGTGCCAGCAGTTTATATGCTAGCGGGGACAATGAGCAGTTCTTC
.,few,14,TRBV6-2/TRBV6-3,TRBJ2-6,CASRGISGANVLTF,TGTGCCAGCAGAGGGATATCTGGGGCCAACGTCCTGACTTTC
.,many,14,TRBV12-3/TRBV12-4,TRBJ1-5,CASTSHGSNQPQHF,TGTGCCAGCACCTCCCACGGGAGCAATCAGCCCCAGCATTTT
.,many,13,TRBV11-2,TRBJ2-7,CASSLGGLYEQYF,TGTGCCAGCAGCTTAGGTGGTTTGTACGAGCAGTACTTC
.,few,14,TRBV5-5,TRBJ1-2,CASSPRNVDDGYTF,TGTGCCAGCAGCCCCCGGAACGTAGATGATGGCTACACCTTC
TRBD2,many,16,TRBV27,TRBJ2-5,CASSYQSGSHQETQYF,TGTGCCAGCAGTTACCAAAGCGGGAGCCACCAAGAGACCCAGTACTTC
TRBD1,.,14,TRBV30,TRBJ1-1,CAWTQNRGRTEAFF,TGTGCCTGGACCCAAAACAGGGGACGGACTGAAGCTTTCTTT
.,.,14,TRBV29-1,TRBJ1-1,CSVAWGLKDTEAFF,TGCAGCGTTGCGTGGGGTCTTAAGGACACTGAAGCTTTCTTT